This TCR beta chain was captured by sequencing in a study of CD8+ T cells in alopecia areata. Study as a whole: Among treated patients, oral tofacitinib was administered at 5 to 10 mg twice daily. Study-level findings and limits: The study found TCR sharing across patients less clear than in mice, possibly for HLA reasons. Normal skin's resident alphabeta T cells are sequenced alongside lesional scalp T cells. Greater clonality was observed in lesional scalp samples, especially alopecia totalis/universalis, versus normal scalp.

Extraction of RNA preceded its reverse transcription into cDNA, which served as the sequencing template. Sequenced by immunoSEQ multiplex PCR; TCRdb stores in-frame clones only, minus some. The sample has about 19,000 clones; around 50% are singletons. Worth noting for this clone: Its antigen is not known. At one boundary the junction diverges from the germline segment, which might be a read error.

Treatment noted: oral pan-JAK inhibitor, 5-10 mg twice daily. Both peripheral blood and punch biopsies of lesional scalp skin were obtained from patients who had alopecia areata. This CDR3 region has 15 residues. Germline values: CDR1 LGHNA, CDR2 YSLEER. The J gene is TRBJ1-1, the V gene TRBV4-3; 8 bases line up with TRBD1. Source: skin, taken at week 4, from a patient treated with tofacitinib. The origin of this receptor is a human donor with alopecia areata. CDR3 loop: CASSFRTGLNAEAFF. The CDR3, as DNA: TGCGCCAGCAGCTTCCGGACAGGGTTGAACGCTGAAGCTTTCTTT.